This T cell receptor (beta chain) comes out of a study of technical replicates of blood from several donors. Germline-derived CDR1 and CDR2 are SQVTM and ANQGSEA. The CDR3 loop spans 16 amino acids. V trimming: 3 bases; J trimming: 2 bases; junction bases outside the gene matches: 11. Using immunoSEQ multiplex PCR, the repertoire was profiled, and TCRdb retains in-frame clones only, with some absent. The table lists more than 90,000 clones, 85% to 95% of them singletons. Sequencing input: T cells isolated from PBMCs. J is TRBJ2-7 and V is TRBV29-1; 9 bases agree with TRBD1. This receptor was obtained from a human donor in good health. DNA of the CDR3: TGCAGCGTTGAGGAGAATGGACAGGGGCGGGCCTACGAGCAGTACTTC. Protein sequence: CSVEENGQGRAYEQYF.